This TCR beta chain was sequenced for a study of blood T cell repertoires in COVID-19 (dated by TCRdb to 2019 to 2021). As for the study more broadly: The collaborator samples originated in the United States, Italy and Spain and spanned the acute and convalescent phases of COVID-19. The material from the prospective study consisted of cDNA or gDNA derived from T cells, B-cell-depleted T cells, or PBMCs. The dataset comprised deeply sampled blood TCRbeta repertoires from subjects exposed to, actively infected with, or recovered from COVID-19. The repertoires were released in a freely available public database meant as a resource for research on the immune response to SARS-CoV-2. Samples were obtained from the ongoing ImmuneRACE study (first 160 participants) and from 1,200 or so subjects provided by 6 global collaborators. A de-identified subject ID, COVID-19 status, age in years and sex were almost always included in the sample metadata. Where HLA class I and class II types were available, the types were taken from metadata supplied by the sample provider, not from assay-based typing.

Overall study outcomes, separate from this receptor: How much clinical and demographic metadata was included differed by source and by participant, and the metadata was provided uncurated.

Turning to this clone: Its antigen target is currently unknown. No base quality information exists; no much larger clone differs at one position.

In the prospective study, participants were roughly 18 to 100 years old, resided in fewer than 25 geographic areas of the United States, and were enrolled through a virtual design. Cohort assignment in the prospective study relied on participant-reported clinical history from a screening survey and a study questionnaire. Recovered participants in ImmuneRACE Cohort 3 were defined as having two consecutive negative NP/OP PCR tests, clearance from a healthcare professional, or resolution of symptoms. In the prospective study, mobile phlebotomists collected whole blood, serum and a nasopharyngeal or oropharyngeal swab from each participant. Additional blood draws and questionnaires over a 2-month period could optionally be provided by prospective study participants. Blood samples from the prospective study were shipped frozen or at room temperature prior to DNA extraction. The immunoSEQ Assay, a bias-controlled multiplex PCR, was used to amplify TCRbeta CDR3 regions from genomic DNA. The study's processing was this. Nucleated cell counts per sample were estimated from amplification of reference gene primers within the assay. To quantify the absolute abundance of each unique TCRbeta CDR3 rearrangement, sequence reads were collapsed and filtered. For each sample, productive Simpson clonality was calculated as the square root of Simpson's diversity index over productive rearrangements. The table was pulled from immuneACCESS by TCRdb, which kept in-frame rearrangements only. Such tables lose some clones; where checked, under half of the loss comes from unresolved V genes, and the rest has no known cause. The DNA was the basis for D and trimming; V, J and clone size are from that table. A total of about 170,000 clones appear in this sample, approximately 87% of them only once. The ten top clones hold nearly 4.5% of the sample.

Relative to germline, V is missing 1 base and J is missing 3 bases, with 8 bases of the junction outside any gene match. CDR1 LGHDT and CDR2 YNNKEL are derived from the germline V gene (reference sequence). From the cysteine up to the phenylalanine, the CDR3 has a length of 18 residues. Just the 54-base CDR3 DNA is kept, in frame starting at base 1. The sequence was collected from a woman between 50 and 59 years old who had recovered from COVID-19. The source material was PBMCs or T cells enriched from blood (not recorded which). The V and J genes are TRBV3-1 (or the pseudogene TRBV3-2) and TRBJ2-6, and TRBD2 aligns with 8 junction nucleotides. The DNA sequence is TGTGCCAGCAGCCAAGCTGGGCGGGGGGTTTATGGGGCCAACGTCCTGACTTTC. It encodes CASSQAGRGVYGANVLTF.